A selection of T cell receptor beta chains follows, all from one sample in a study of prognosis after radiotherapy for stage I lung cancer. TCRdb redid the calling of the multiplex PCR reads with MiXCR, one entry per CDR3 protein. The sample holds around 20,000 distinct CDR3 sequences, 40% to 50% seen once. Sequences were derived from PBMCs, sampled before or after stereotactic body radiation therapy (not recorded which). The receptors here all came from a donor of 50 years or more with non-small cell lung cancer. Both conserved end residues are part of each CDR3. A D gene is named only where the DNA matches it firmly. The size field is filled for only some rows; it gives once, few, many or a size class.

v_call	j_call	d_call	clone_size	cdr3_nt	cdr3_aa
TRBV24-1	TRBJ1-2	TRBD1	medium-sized	TGTGCCACCAGTGGACAACAGGGGGCGCGTGGCTACACCTTC	CATSGQQGARGYTF
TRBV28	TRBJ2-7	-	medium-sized	TGTGCCAGCAGTTTGTCAGGGACCTACGAGCAGTACTTC	CASSLSGTYEQYF
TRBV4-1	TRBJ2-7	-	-	TGCGCCAGCAGCCAAGAGTTTTCCAGCTCCTACGAGCAGTACTTC	CASSQEFSSSYEQYF
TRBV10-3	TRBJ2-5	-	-	TGTGCCATAGGGGACCATCAAGAGACCCAGTACTTC	CAIGDHQETQYF
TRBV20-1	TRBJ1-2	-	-	TGCAGTGCTAGAGATGGCCGGAGGAACCTCCTCGGGCATGGCTACACCTTC	CSARDGRRNLLGHGYTF
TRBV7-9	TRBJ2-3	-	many	TGTGCCAGCAGCCCAAGCCGTAGCCCGAGTAATTTT	CASSPSRSPSNF
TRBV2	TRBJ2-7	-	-	TGTGCCAGCAATGAAGGTAGGAGCGGGTACGAGCAGTACTTT	CASNEGRSGYEQYF
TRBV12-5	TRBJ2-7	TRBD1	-	TGTGCTAGTGGCCGGACAGGGGGCTGGTACGAGCAGTACTTC	CASGRTGGWYEQYF
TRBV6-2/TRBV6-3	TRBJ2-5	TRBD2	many	TGTGCCAGCAGCGCTACCTACGGGGGGGCGGGGGAGGGAGAGACCCAGTACTTC	CASSATYGGAGEGETQYF
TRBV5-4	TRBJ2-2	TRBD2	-	TGTGCCAGCAGCTCCCGTAGCGGGTCTGGCGGGGAGCTGTTTTTT	CASSSRSGSGGELFF
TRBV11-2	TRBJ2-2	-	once	TGTGCCAGCAGCAGACGGACAGCCGCGAACACCGGGGAGCTGTTTTTT	CASSRRTAANTGELFF
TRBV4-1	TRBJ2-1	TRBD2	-	TGCGCCAGCAGCCAAGACCCGGCAGGGACTAGCAATGAGCAGTTCTTC	CASSQDPAGTSNEQFF
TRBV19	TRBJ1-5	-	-	TGTGCCAGTAGTATCGGGGGGTTGGTAAGTCAGCCCCAGCATTTT	CASSIGGLVSQPQHF
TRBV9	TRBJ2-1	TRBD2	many	TGTGCCAGCAGCCCAGGGACTAGCGACTACAATGAGCAGTTCTTC	CASSPGTSDYNEQFF
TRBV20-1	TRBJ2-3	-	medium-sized	TGCAGTGCTAGAGGGTCTAGCTCCGCAGATACGCAGTATTTT	CSARGSSSADTQYF
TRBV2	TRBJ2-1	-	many	TGTGCCAGCAGTGAAAGCGATGAGCAGTTCTTC	CASSESDEQFF
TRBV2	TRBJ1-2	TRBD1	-	TGTGCCAGCAGTGTGGGACCGGGACAGGGGGGTGGCTACACCTTC	CASSVGPGQGGGYTF
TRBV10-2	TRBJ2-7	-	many	TGCGCCAGCAGCCGAGGGCCAGCCTACGAGCAGTACTTC	CASSRGPAYEQYF
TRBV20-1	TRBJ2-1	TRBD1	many	TGCAGTGCTAGACGACCAGGGGGATCATACAATGAGCAGTTCTTC	CSARRPGGSYNEQFF
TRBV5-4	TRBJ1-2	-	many	TGTGCCAGCAGCTTGCCGGGGGGCCAGGAAGATGGCTACACCTTC	CASSLPGGQEDGYTF
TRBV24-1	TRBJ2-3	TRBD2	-	TGTGCCACCAGTGATCCTAGACTAGCGGGAGGGATCACAGATACGCAGTATTTT	CATSDPRLAGGITDTQYF
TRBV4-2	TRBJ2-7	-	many	TGTGCCAGCAGGCTTAGCGGAAGCTCCTACGAGCAGTACTTC	CASRLSGSSYEQYF
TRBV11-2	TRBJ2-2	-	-	TGTGCCAGCAGCTTAGCGTCTGTCAGGTCCCTCACCGGGGAGCTGTTTTTT	CASSLASVRSLTGELFF
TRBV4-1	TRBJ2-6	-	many	TGCGCCAGCAGCCCAGGCGTCAGGTTCTCTGGGGCCAACGTCCTGACTTTC	CASSPGVRFSGANVLTF
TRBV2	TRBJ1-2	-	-	TGTGCCAGCCTCCCACAGGGCCTATGCGGCTACACCTTC	CASLPQGLCGYTF
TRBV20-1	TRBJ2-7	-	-	TGCAGTGCTAGATACCACGGTAGCGGTAGTCACGAGCAGTACTTC	CSARYHGSGSHEQYF
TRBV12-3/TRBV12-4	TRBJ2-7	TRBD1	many	TGTGCCAGCAGTCCCCCGGTAGGGGGCAGCTACGAGCAGTACTTC	CASSPPVGGSYEQYF
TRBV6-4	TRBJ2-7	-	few	TGTGCCAGTAGTACCCGGTCAGGCGAGGAGCAGTACTTC	CASSTRSGEEQYF
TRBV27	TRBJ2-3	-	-	TGTGCCAGCCGCGATGACGCAGCAGCAGATACGCAGTATTTT	CASRDDAAADTQYF
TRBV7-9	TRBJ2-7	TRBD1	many	TGTGCCAGCAGCCTTGACAGGGGCTACGAGCAGTACTTC	CASSLDRGYEQYF
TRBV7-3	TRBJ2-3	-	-	TGTGCCAGCAGCTTATCCCCAGCGGGCCTACCAGATACGCAGTATTTT	CASSLSPAGLPDTQYF
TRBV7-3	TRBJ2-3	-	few	TGTGCCAGCAGCCAGAGGGGGGGCACAGATACGCAGTATTTT	CASSQRGGTDTQYF
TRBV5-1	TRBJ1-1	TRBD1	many	TGCGCCAGCAGATGGGACAGGGGGAACACTGAAGCTTTCTTT	CASRWDRGNTEAFF